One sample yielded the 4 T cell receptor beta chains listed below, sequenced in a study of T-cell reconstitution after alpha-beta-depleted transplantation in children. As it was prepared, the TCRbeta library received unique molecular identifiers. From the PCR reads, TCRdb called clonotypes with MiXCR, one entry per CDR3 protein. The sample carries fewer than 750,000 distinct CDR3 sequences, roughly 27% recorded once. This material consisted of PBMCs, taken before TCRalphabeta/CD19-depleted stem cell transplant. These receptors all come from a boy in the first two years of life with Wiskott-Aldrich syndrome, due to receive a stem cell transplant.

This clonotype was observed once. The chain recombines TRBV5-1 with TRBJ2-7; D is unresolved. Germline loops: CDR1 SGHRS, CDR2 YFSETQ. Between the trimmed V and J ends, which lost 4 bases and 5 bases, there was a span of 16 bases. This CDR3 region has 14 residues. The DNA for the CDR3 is TGCGCCAGCAGCCCGGCATTGGCTATAGACGAGCAGTACTTC. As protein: CASSPALAIDEQYF.

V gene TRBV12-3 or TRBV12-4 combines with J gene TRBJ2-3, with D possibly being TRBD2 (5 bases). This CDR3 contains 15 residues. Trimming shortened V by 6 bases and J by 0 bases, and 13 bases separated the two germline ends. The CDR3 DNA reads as TGTGCCAGCAGCTTGCAGCGGACGAGCACAGATACGCAGTATTTT. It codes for CASSLQRTSTDTQYF.

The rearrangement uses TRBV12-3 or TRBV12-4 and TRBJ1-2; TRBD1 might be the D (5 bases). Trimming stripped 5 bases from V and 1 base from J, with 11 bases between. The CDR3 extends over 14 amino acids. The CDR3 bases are TGTGCCAGCAGTGGGGGAGGGAGTAACTATGGCTACACCTTC. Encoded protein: CASSGGGSNYGYTF.

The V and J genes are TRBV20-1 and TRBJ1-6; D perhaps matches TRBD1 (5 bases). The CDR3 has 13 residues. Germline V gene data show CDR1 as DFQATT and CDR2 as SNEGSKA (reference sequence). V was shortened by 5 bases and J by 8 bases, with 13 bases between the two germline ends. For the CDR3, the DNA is TGCAGTGCTGGGGGGGAGGTTGATTCACCCCTCCACTTT. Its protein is CSAGGEVDSPLHF.